Following are 21 T cell receptor beta chains from one sample sequenced in a study of identifying expanded T cells in peripheral blood. The protocol was immunoSEQ multiplex PCR, while the TCRdb copy is restricted to in-frame clones and leaves out a portion. The sample includes under 150,000 clones, around 84% of them seen just once. Sequencing used blood. Receptor source: a person aged 18 to 69 in good health.

This clone is judged medium-sized. CDR3 sequence (DNA): TGTGCCAGCAGCTCATTTAAACAGGGAGCGCGCGGCTACACCTTC. Amino acid sequence: CASSSFKQGARGYTF. V and J are TRBV7-9 and TRBJ1-2; TRBD1 might be the D (6 bases). Germline V gene sequence: CDR1 SEHNR, CDR2 FQNEAQ (reference sequence). The length of the CDR3 is 15 residues. The germline V and J ends were trimmed by 4 bases and 8 bases, with 20 bases remaining between them.

This chain links TRBV29-1 with TRBJ1-1, with no clear D. Germline values: CDR1 SQVTM, CDR2 ANQGSEA. This CDR3 is 13 amino acids long. V was shortened by 1 base and J by 1 base, with 7 bases between the two germline ends. The CDR3 nucleotides are TGCAGCGTTGAAGGGGCAACGAACACTGAAGCTTTCTTT. Amino acids: CSVEGATNTEAFF.

This sequence joins TRBV28 and TRBJ1-3; 7 bases agree with TRBD1. The V gene's germline CDR1 is MDHEN and CDR2 SYDVKM. The CDR3 is made up of 17 amino acids. Trimming took 3 bases from V and 5 from J; bases not matched to a gene: 13. CDR3 coding DNA: TGTGCCAGCAGTTTGCCGGTACAGGGGTTCAGTAGAAACACCATATATTTT. It translates to CASSLPVQGFSRNTIYF.

This rearrangement joins TRBV7-9 to TRBJ2-7; 8 bases align to TRBD1. J gave up 7 bases and V 4 bases, and 3 bases lay outside the gene matches. This CDR3 spans 12 amino acids. From germline, CDR1 is SEHNR and CDR2 FQNEAQ (reference sequence). CDR3: CASSSTGDEQYF. CDR3 coding DNA: TGTGCCAGCAGCTCGACAGGGGATGAGCAGTACTTC.

The J gene is TRBJ1-4, the V gene TRBV4-3; no reliable D call. Per germline, CDR1 LGHNA and CDR2 YSLEER. The CDR3 sequence is 17 residues long. Trimming removed 1 base at V and 0 bases at J, with 12 bases between. CDR3 amino acids: CASSQAPSSATNEKLFF. CDR3 DNA: TGCGCCAGCAGCCAAGCCCCGTCAAGTGCAACTAATGAAAAACTGTTTTTT.

This chain uses TRBV2 with TRBJ1-4; no definite D call. V was trimmed by 0 bases and J by 17 bases, leaving 13 bases between them. In germline, CDR1 is SNHLY, CDR2 FYNNEI. The CDR3 has 12 residues. The CDR3 loop is CASSEAARRTFF. In DNA form, the CDR3 reads TGTGCCAGCAGTGAAGCTGCCCGGAGAACTTTTTTT.

V and J are TRBV6-5 and TRBJ1-1, with no clear D. There are 15 residues in the CDR3. The V gene's germline CDR1 is MNHEY and CDR2 SVGAGI. The V and J ends lost 2 bases and 1 base respectively, with 11 bases between them. CDR3 nucleotide sequence: TGTGCCAGCAGTTACGACCCTTGGGGGAACACTGAAGCTTTCTTT. This codes for CASSYDPWGNTEAFF.

The rearrangement uses TRBV6-1 and TRBJ1-2; 9 nucleotides line up with TRBD1. CDR3 length: 14 residues. Germline V gene lookup returns CDR1 MNHNS and CDR2 SASEGT. V was clipped by 7 bases and J by 4 bases; unmatched bases: 7. CDR3 residues: CASNRDRELYGYTF. The CDR3 DNA reads TGTGCCAGCAACCGGGACAGGGAACTCTATGGCTACACCTTC.

The genes are TRBV5-4 and TRBJ1-2, with 7 positions matching TRBD1. V was pared by 3 bases and J by 6 bases, with 5 bases of the junction left unmatched. The CDR3 loop spans 13 amino acids. Germline values: CDR1 SGHNT, CDR2 YYREEE (reference sequence). CDR3 in DNA: TGTGCCAGCAGCTCACAGGGGAAGCATGGCTACACCTTC. Residues: CASSSQGKHGYTF.

As DNA, the CDR3 is TGTGCCAGCTCCTTCTCGCACGCATCGGGTGGAAACACCATATATTTT. As protein: CASSFSHASGGNTIYF. The V call is TRBV18, the J call TRBJ1-3, with no clear D. The CDR3 runs to 16 residues. Germline CDR1 and CDR2: KGHSH and LQKENI. V lost 6 bases to trimming and J lost 3 bases, with 18 bases between them.

This chain joins TRBV5-6 and TRBJ1-3; a weak D match, TRBD1 (5 bases). Germline loops: CDR1 SGHDT, CDR2 YYEEEE. Trimming shortened V by 4 bases and J by 0 bases, and 14 bases separated the two germline ends. The CDR3 has 16 amino acids. Here the CDR3 DNA reads TGTGCCAGCAGCCCTAAGGGGACTCACTCTGGAAACACCATATATTTT. This translates into CASSPKGTHSGNTIYF.

In its sample, this clone was seen a few times. The chain combines TRBV6-1 with TRBJ1-2; D is possibly TRBD1 (6 bases). Germline-derived CDR1 and CDR2 are MNHNS and SASEGT. Trimming stripped 4 bases from V and 4 bases from J, with 7 bases between. The CDR3 is 12 residues long. The CDR3: CASSGRGYGYTF. In DNA, the CDR3 is TGTGCCAGCAGTGGCAGGGGCTATGGCTACACCTTC.

The V and J genes are TRBV6-1 and TRBJ2-2; 10 bases are shared with TRBD1. CDR1 MNHNS and CDR2 SASEGT come from the germline V gene. With V trimmed by 4 bases and J by 6 bases, 2 bases remained unmatched. The CDR3 totals 14 residues. CDR3 sequence: CASSADRGAGELFF. The CDR3 nucleotides read TGTGCCAGCAGTGCGGACAGGGGGGCCGGGGAGCTGTTTTTT.

The chain uses TRBV11-2 and TRBJ1-2; D is undetermined. CDR1 SGHAT and CDR2 FQNNGV come from the germline V gene. The V end lost 2 bases, the J end lost 4 bases, and 26 bases lay between the germline ends. This CDR3 has 19 residues. CDR3 amino acids: CASSLILQRTSRTGYGYTF. CDR3 nucleotide sequence: TGTGCCAGCAGCTTAATACTACAGAGGACCTCCCGGACGGGCTATGGCTACACCTTC.

The chain employs TRBV4-3 and TRBJ2-6; TRBD2 might be the D (5 bases). V was shortened by 2 bases and J by 1 base, with 12 bases between the two germline ends. The CDR3 runs 17 residues. Germline loops: CDR1 LGHNA, CDR2 YSLEER. For the CDR3, the DNA is TGCGCCAGCAGCCAAACGCGGTCGGGGTCTGGGGCCAACGTCCTGACTTTC. As protein: CASSQTRSGSGANVLTF.

This clone was seen once. This sequence joins TRBV7-7 and TRBJ2-7; 8 bases match TRBD1. Trimming at V came to 5 bases and at J to 3 bases, leaving 3 bases not matched to a gene. Looked up from germline, CDR1 is SSHAT and CDR2 is FNYEAQ (reference sequence). The CDR3 is made up of 13 amino acids. CDR3 bases: TGTGCCAGCAGCCGAGGGACAGGCTACGAGCAGTACTTC. Translation: CASSRGTGYEQYF.

This CDR3 is CASSTGGPQTYNEQFF. CDR3 DNA sequence: TGTGCCAGCAGTACAGGGGGCCCCCAGACCTACAATGAGCAGTTCTTC. This chain links TRBV27 with TRBJ2-1; TRBD1 matches 9 bases. The ends lost 5 bases at V and 2 bases at J; junction bases unmatched: 7. CDR3 length: 16 residues. CDR1 MNHEY and CDR2 SMNVEV come from the germline V gene (reference sequence).

This chain links TRBV7-9 with TRBJ2-5; tentative D call: TRBD2 (6 bases). The length of the CDR3 is 16 residues. V was trimmed by 5 bases and J by 5 bases, leaving 21 bases between them. Germline CDR1 and CDR2: SEHNR and FQNEAQ (reference sequence). CDR3 sequence: CASSPEGTPGRETQYF. CDR3 nucleotides: TGTGCCAGCAGCCCGGAAGGGACCCCGGGGAGGGAGACCCAGTACTTC.

The chain couples TRBV18 to TRBJ2-2, with no clear D. The CDR3 has 20 residues. Germline CDR1 reads KGHSH; CDR2 reads LQKENI. V lost 2 bases and J 1 base, leaving 23 bases between the germline ends. The CDR3 loop is CASSPMMTRHNILNTGELFF. As DNA, the CDR3 is TGTGCCAGCTCACCAATGATGACCCGACACAACATTTTGAACACCGGGGAGCTGTTTTTT.

The V and J genes are TRBV7-9 and TRBJ2-7, with 7 bases lining up with TRBD1. The CDR3 sequence is 15 residues long. V gave up 2 bases and J gave up 2 bases; unmatched junction bases: 6. Germline-derived CDR1 and CDR2 are SEHNR and FQNEAQ (reference sequence). This chain's CDR3 is CASSLSTTGPYEQYF. The CDR3 DNA is TGTGCCAGCAGCTTATCTACGACAGGGCCCTACGAGCAGTACTTC. The full variable domain, completed using reference TRBV7-9 and TRBJ2-7, is DTGVSQNPRHKITKRGQNVTFRCDPISEHNRLYWYRQTLGQGPEFLTYFQNEAQLEKSRLLSDRFSAERPKGSFSTLEIQRTEQGDSAMYLCASSLSTTGPYEQYFGPGTRLTVT.

This clone showed up just a few times. The gene calls are TRBV7-9 and TRBJ1-6; D is uncertain. Looked up from germline, CDR1 is SEHNR and CDR2 is FQNEAQ (reference sequence). The CDR3 totals 12 residues. The V gene lost 3 bases and the J gene lost 10 bases, with 7 bases spanning the gap. The CDR3 DNA sequence: TGTGCCAGCAGCTTGAATGAATCACCCCTCCACTTT. It translates to CASSLNESPLHF.